The rows below give T cell receptor beta chains drawn from one sample of a study of shared clonotypes between healthy human individuals. Only in-frame clones appear in the TCRdb table, and some are missing; sequencing was by immunoSEQ multiplex PCR. Of about 1,900,000 clones in the sample, approximately 94% were seen once. The sequencing input was naive CD8+ T cells sorted from blood. Receptor source: a man aged 18-30 years in good health. Both conserved end residues are part of each CDR3. The order of the fields is clone size, D gene, J gene, V gene, CDR3 DNA, CDR3 protein. A D gene is named only where the DNA matches it firmly. Clone size appears in some rows only: once, few, many, or a class for an expanded clone.

NA,NA,TRBJ2-7,TRBV30,TGTGCCTGGAGTCGACAGGCGCTACCAACCTACGAGCAGTACTTC,CAWSRQALPTYEQYF
NA,NA,TRBJ2-2,TRBV4-1,TGCGCCAGCAGCCTAAGTGCCGGGGGACTCCAGAACACCGGGGAGCTGTTTTTT,CASSLSAGGLQNTGELFF
NA,NA,TRBJ2-7,TRBV2,TGTGCCAGCAGTGCGACTAGCTCCTACGAGCAGTACTTC,CASSATSSYEQYF
NA,NA,TRBJ2-7,TRBV6-5,TGTGCCAGCAGTTACGCAGAGGGCTCCTACGAGCAGTACTTC,CASSYAEGSYEQYF
NA,NA,TRBJ2-1,TRBV7-3,TGTGCCAGCAGCCCCCTCTCGGAAAGGGGACAGTTCTTC,CASSPLSERGQFF
NA,NA,TRBJ2-7,TRBV5-1,TGCGCCAGCAGCTTGGACGGGGCCTACGAGCAGTACTTC,CASSLDGAYEQYF
once,TRBD1,TRBJ1-5,TRBV27,TGTGCCAGCAGTTTATACAGGGGAGATCAGCCCCAGCATTTT,CASSLYRGDQPQHF
NA,NA,TRBJ2-7,TRBV6-1,TGTGCCAGCAGTGAAGCGCGGAACAGGATCTACGAGCAGTACTTC,CASSEARNRIYEQYF
NA,NA,TRBJ1-5,TRBV6-1,TGTGCCAGCAGTGAAGCGCTCTATGGGCCTAGCGAACCCCAGCATTTT,CASSEALYGPSEPQHF
NA,NA,TRBJ2-1,TRBV7-9,TGTGCCAGCATGCCTTTAGGGGGTGAGCAGTTCTTC,CASMPLGGEQFF
NA,NA,TRBJ1-1,TRBV13,TGTGCCAGCAGCTTAGATTTGGACAGAGAAGCTTTCTTT,CASSLDLDREAFF
NA,NA,TRBJ2-7,TRBV13,TGTGCCAGCAGCGAGGCCCCTTCCTACGAGCAGTACTTC,CASSEAPSYEQYF
NA,NA,TRBJ1-5,TRBV28,TGTGCCAGCAGTTTGTTTATCGGCAATCAGCCCCAGCATTTT,CASSLFIGNQPQHF
NA,TRBD2,TRBJ2-7,TRBV11-2,TGTGCCAGCAGCCCAACCGGGACTAGCATTTTCTACGAGCAGTACTTC,CASSPTGTSIFYEQYF
NA,NA,TRBJ1-2,TRBV7-9,TGTGCCAGCAGTGCAGGGAACTATGGCTACACCTTC,CASSAGNYGYTF
NA,TRBD1,TRBJ2-1,TRBV27,TGTGCCAGCAGTTTATCAAATGACAGGGTCACCTACAATGAGCAGTTCTTC,CASSLSNDRVTYNEQFF
NA,NA,TRBJ1-2,TRBV19,TGTGCCAGTAGGCCGCCGGACATGGGTTACTATGGCTACACCTTC,CASRPPDMGYYGYTF
once,NA,TRBJ2-7,TRBV7-9,TGTGCCAGCAGCCCCTCCGCCTACGAGCAGTACTTC,CASSPSAYEQYF
NA,TRBD1,TRBJ1-3,TRBV4-1,TGCGCCAGCAGCCCTCGACAGGGGGCTGAGTCTGGAAACACCATATATTTT,CASSPRQGAESGNTIYF
NA,NA,TRBJ2-2,TRBV5-1,TGCGCCAGCAGCTTGCCCGGGAATCATGACACCGGGGAGCTGTTTTTT,CASSLPGNHDTGELFF
NA,TRBD1,TRBJ2-5,TRBV6-6,TGTGCCAGCAGTTACATGGGACAGGGGGAAGAGACCCAGTACTTC,CASSYMGQGEETQYF
NA,TRBD2,TRBJ2-7,TRBV29-1,TGCAGTGGCGGGAGGTTCTACGAGCAGTACTTC,CSGGRFYEQYF
NA,NA,TRBJ2-5,TRBV13,TGTGCCAGCAGCTGGTTGAGGCCGGGCGGGCGGGAGACCCAGTACTTC,CASSWLRPGGRETQYF
once,NA,TRBJ2-1,TRBV7-9,TGTGCCAGCAGCCAGAGGGACCCCGGAGCCAATGAGCAGTTCTTC,CASSQRDPGANEQFF
NA,TRBD2,TRBJ2-7,TRBV15,TGTGCCACCAGCAGGGGAGCGGGGGCACTGCACGAGCAGTACTTC,CATSRGAGALHEQYF